The text below deals with one T cell receptor (beta chain). The target antigen is unknown. One end of the junction varies from germline; a read error may be responsible. In the authors' workflow: Using the CDR3 differences seen across clinicopathological groups, the authors built a distant-metastasis classifier for papillary thyroid cancer, which was meant to discriminate distant-metastatic patients. With MiXCR, TCRdb called clones anew from the PCR reads. The V and J calls and clone size are TCRdb's, not the authors'. The data show approximately 16,000 clones, with about 33% seen just once and about 13% held by the top ten. The CDR3 consists of 14 residues. The germline V gene has CDR1 SGHTA and CDR2 FQGTGA. This record belongs to a study of metastatic and nonmetastatic thyroid tumors. Background on the study: The comparison covered peripheral blood and tumor or nodule tissue in malignant and benign thyroid patients.

Study-level points and caveats: Patients with malignant thyroid tumors reportedly had significantly higher TCR beta diversity than those with benign nodules, in blood and tumor.

Among the patients, none had received any treatment before thyroid surgery. This TCR derives from a male donor with papillary thyroid cancer or a benign thyroid nodule (not recorded which). Some clones in this sample may be carry-over from other donors' samples. The J gene is TRBJ2-2, the V gene TRBV7-3; a weak D match, TRBD2 (5 bases). The sequenced sample was tumor tissue. Written as DNA, the CDR3 is TGTGCCCGCAGCTTAGAAGGAACCACCGGGGAGCTGTTGTTT. The encoded protein is CARSLEGTTGELLF.